One sample yielded the 3 T cell receptor beta chains listed below, sequenced in a study of blood T cell repertoires in COVID-19. Sequenced by immunoSEQ multiplex PCR; TCRdb stores in-frame clones only, minus some. Found here are about 400,000 clones, 85% to 90% of them singletons; the top ten hold roughly 3.1%. The material sequenced was peripheral blood. These receptors came from a human donor in a cohort sampled during active COVID-19.

This rearrangement joins TRBV10-3 to TRBJ1-3; D gene unclear. The germline V gene has CDR1 ENHRY and CDR2 SYGVKD. There are 14 residues in the CDR3. The V end was cut by 3 bases, the J end by 0 bases, with 6 bases between. DNA of the CDR3: TGTGCCATCAGTGAACCCAGCTCTGGAAACACCATATATTTT. Its translation: CAISEPSSGNTIYF.

The chain carries TRBV5-4 and TRBJ1-1, with D hard to call. Germline V CDR1 and CDR2: SGHNT, YYREEE (reference sequence). The CDR3 is 15 residues long. V lost 0 bases and J lost 3, with 12 bases in between. The CDR3, as DNA: TGTGCCAGCAGCTTGGGGCCCGGGTCCCACACTGAAGCTTTCTTT. Amino acids: CASSLGPGSHTEAFF.

Only one count was recorded for this clone. The chain combines TRBV5-4 with TRBJ2-6; the match to TRBD1 covers 7 bases. CDR1 and CDR2 (germline): SGHNT, YYREEE (reference sequence). CDR3 length equals 20 residues. V lost 4 bases to trimming and J lost 0 bases; unmatched junction nucleotides: 16. CDR3 DNA sequence: TGTGCCAGCAGCCCCCAATGGGGGACAGCCTCTTCCTCTGGGGCCAACGTCCTGACTTTC. Protein sequence: CASSPQWGTASSSGANVLTF.